This is a list of T cell receptor beta chains from one sample in a study of blood T cells in healthy people across ages. TCRdb fed the 5' RACE reads into MiXCR, producing one record per CDR3 protein. The data show some 690,000 distinct CDR3 sequences, with about a fifth seen just once and 20% to 25% held by the top ten. The sequenced sample consisted of blood. The source is a man in his 70s in good health. Each CDR3 is given with its conserved first and last residue. A D gene is named only where the DNA matches it firmly.

>NA|TRBJ2-3|TRBV19
CASTETFRRTDTQYF
>TRBD1|TRBJ1-1|TRBV18
CASSTGTGANTEAFF
>TRBD1|TRBJ2-3|TRBV12-5
CASGPRQGPDTQYF
>TRBD1|TRBJ1-1|TRBV20-1
CWGTGGANTEAFF
>NA|TRBJ2-7|TRBV11-2
CASSPPTLRPEQYF
>NA|TRBJ2-7|TRBV12-3/TRBV12-4
CASSFRGYTSYEQYF
>TRBD1|TRBJ1-4|TRBV7-2
CASSRGGGTVNEKLFF
>NA|TRBJ1-2|TRBV7-9
CASSLEREGYTF
>NA|TRBJ1-1|TRBV5-1
CASSLASPPNTEAFF
>NA|TRBJ2-3|TRBV18
CASSPPRDTDTQYF
>NA|TRBJ2-1|TRBV24-1
CATYGGTRLNEQFF
>NA|TRBJ1-4|TRBV7-9
CASSFRQPNEKLFF
>TRBD1|TRBJ1-4|TRBV25-1
CASSPPGQNEKLFF
>NA|TRBJ2-2|TRBV12-3/TRBV12-4
CASSLGGNRGVGELFF
>NA|TRBJ2-1|TRBV7-8
CASSFRNSYNEQFF
>NA|TRBJ1-2|TRBV29-1
CSVGPAAYGYTF
>NA|TRBJ1-6|TRBV20-1
CSATTGSGDSPLHF
>NA|TRBJ2-5|TRBV11-2
CASRKGFRETQYF
>TRBD1|TRBJ2-1|TRBV12-3/TRBV12-4
CASSFTGAGDEQFF